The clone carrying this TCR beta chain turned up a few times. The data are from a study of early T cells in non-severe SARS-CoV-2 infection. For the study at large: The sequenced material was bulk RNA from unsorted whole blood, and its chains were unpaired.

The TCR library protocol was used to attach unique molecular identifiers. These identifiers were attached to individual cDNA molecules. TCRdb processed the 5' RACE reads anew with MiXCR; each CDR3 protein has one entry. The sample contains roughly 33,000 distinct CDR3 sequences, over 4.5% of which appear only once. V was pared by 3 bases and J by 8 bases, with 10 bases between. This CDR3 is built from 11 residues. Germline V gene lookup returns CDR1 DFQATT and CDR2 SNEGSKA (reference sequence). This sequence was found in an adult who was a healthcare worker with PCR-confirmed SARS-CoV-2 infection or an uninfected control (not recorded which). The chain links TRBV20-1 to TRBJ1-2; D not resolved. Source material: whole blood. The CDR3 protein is CSARDPGGYTF. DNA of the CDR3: TGCAGTGCTAGGGATCCGGGGGGCTACACCTTC.